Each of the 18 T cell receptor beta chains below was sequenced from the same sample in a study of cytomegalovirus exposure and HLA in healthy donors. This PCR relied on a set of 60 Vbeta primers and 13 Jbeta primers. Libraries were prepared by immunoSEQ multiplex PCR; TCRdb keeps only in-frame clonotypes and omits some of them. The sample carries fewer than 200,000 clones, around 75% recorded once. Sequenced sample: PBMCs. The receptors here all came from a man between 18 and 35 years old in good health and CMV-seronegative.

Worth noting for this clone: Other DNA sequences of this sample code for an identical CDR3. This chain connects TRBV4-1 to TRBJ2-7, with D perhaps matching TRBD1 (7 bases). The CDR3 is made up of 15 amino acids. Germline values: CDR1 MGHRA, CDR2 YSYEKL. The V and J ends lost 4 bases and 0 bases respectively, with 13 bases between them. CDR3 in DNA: TGCGCCAGCAGCCCAGGGCAGGGGGGCTCCTACGAGCAGTACTTC. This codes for CASSPGQGGSYEQYF.

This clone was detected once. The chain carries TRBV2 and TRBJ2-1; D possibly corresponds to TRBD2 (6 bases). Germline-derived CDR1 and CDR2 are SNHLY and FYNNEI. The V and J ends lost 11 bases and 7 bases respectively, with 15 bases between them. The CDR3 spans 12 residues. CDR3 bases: TGTGCCTCAGGAACAGGAGGGAATGAGCAGTTCTTC. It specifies CASGTGGNEQFF.

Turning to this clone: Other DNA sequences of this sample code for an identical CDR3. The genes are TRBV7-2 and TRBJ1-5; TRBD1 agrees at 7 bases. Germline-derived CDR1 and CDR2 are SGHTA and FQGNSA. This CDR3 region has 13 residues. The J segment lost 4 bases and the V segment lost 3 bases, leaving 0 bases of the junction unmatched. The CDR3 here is CASSLTGNQPQHF. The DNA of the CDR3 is TGTGCCAGCAGCTTGACAGGGAATCAGCCCCAGCATTTT.

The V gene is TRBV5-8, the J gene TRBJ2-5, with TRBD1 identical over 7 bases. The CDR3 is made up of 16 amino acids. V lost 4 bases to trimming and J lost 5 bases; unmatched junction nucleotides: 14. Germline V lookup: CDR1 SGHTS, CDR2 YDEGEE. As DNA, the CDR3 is TGTGCCAGCAGCGGGGGACAGAGGGCGATGGAGGAGACCCAGTACTTC. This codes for CASSGGQRAMEETQYF.

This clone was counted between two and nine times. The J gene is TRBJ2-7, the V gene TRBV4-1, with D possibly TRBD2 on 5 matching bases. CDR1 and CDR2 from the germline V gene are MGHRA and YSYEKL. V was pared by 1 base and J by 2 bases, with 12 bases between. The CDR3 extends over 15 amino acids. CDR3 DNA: TGCGCCAGCAGCCAAGCGTCCGGACTGACCTACGAGCAGTACTTC. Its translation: CASSQASGLTYEQYF.

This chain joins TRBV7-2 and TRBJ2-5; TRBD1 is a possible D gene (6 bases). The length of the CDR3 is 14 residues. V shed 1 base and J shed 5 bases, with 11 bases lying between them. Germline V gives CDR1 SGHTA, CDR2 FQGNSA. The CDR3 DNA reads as TGTGCCAGCAGCTTAGGGGACATCCGGGAGACCCAGTACTTC. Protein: CASSLGDIRETQYF.

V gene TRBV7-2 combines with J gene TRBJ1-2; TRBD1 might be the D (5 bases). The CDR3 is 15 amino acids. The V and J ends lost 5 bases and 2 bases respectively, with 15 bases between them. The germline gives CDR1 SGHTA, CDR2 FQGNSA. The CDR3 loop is CASSLPRRANYGYTF. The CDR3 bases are TGTGCCAGCAGCCTACCCCGCAGGGCGAACTATGGCTACACCTTC.

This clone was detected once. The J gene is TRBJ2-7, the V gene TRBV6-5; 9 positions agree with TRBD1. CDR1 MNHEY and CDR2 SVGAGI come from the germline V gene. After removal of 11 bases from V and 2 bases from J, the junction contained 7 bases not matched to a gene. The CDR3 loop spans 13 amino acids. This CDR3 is CAASQGATYEQYF. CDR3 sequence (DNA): TGTGCCGCTTCACAGGGGGCCACCTACGAGCAGTACTTC.

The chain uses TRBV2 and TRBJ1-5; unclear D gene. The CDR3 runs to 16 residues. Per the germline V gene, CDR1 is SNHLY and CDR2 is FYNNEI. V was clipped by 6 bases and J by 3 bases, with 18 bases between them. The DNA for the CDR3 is TGTGCCAGCAGCCGAGGCCTCCTTGGCTCCAATCAGCCCCAGCATTTT. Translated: CASSRGLLGSNQPQHF. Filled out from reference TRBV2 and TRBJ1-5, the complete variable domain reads EPEVTQTPSHQVTQMGQEVILRCVPISNHLYFYWYRQILGQKVEFLVSFYNNEISEKSEIFDDQFSVERPDGSNFTLKIRSTKLEDSAMYFCASSRGLLGSNQPQHFGDGTRLSIL.

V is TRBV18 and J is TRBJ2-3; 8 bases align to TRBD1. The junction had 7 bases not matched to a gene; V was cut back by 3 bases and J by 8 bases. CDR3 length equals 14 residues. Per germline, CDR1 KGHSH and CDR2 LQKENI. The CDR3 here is CASSPPGQVGTQYF. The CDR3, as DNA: TGTGCCAGCTCACCCCCGGGACAGGTTGGTACGCAGTATTTT.

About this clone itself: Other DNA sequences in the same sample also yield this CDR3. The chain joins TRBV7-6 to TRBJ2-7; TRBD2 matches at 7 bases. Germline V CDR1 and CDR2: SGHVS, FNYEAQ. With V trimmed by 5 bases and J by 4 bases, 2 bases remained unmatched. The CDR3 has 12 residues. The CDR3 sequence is CASSPGGYEQYF. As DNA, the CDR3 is TGTGCCAGCAGCCCCGGGGGGTACGAGCAGTACTTC.

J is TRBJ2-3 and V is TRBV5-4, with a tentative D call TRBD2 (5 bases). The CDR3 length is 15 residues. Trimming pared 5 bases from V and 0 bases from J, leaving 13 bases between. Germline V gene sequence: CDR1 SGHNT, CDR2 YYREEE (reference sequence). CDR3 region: CASRVASRSTDTQYF. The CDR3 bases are TGTGCCAGCAGAGTAGCGTCCCGGAGCACAGATACGCAGTATTTT. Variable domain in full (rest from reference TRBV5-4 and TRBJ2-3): ETGVTQSPTHLIKTRGQQVTLRCSSQSGHNTVSWYQQALGQGPQFIFQYYREEENGRGNFPPRFSGLQFPNYSSELNVNALELDDSALYLCASRVASRSTDTQYFGPGTRLTVL.

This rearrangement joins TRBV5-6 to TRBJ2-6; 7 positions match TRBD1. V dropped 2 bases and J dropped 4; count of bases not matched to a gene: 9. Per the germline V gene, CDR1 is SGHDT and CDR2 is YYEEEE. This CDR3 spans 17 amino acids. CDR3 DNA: TGTGCCAGCAGCTTCTGGACAGGCTCGGCCGGGGCCAACGTCCTGACTTTC. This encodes CASSFWTGSAGANVLTF.

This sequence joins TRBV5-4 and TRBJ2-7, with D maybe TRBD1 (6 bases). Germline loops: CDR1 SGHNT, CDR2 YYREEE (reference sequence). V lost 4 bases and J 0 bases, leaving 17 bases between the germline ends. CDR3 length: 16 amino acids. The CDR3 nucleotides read TGTGCCAGCAGCCTTTCGACAGGTAACCCCTCCTACGAGCAGTACTTC. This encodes CASSLSTGNPSYEQYF.

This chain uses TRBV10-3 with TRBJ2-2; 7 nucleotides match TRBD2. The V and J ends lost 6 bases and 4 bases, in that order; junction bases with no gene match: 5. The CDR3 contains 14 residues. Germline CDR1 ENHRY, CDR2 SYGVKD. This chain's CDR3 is CAIRGLPGTGELFF. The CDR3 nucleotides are TGTGCCATCAGGGGACTACCTGGCACCGGGGAGCTGTTTTTT.

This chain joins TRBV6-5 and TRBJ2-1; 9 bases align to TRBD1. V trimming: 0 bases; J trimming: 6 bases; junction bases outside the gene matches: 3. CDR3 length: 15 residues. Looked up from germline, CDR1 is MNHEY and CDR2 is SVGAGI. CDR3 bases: TGTGCCAGCAGTTACTCCGGGACAGGGCGCAATGAGCAGTTCTTC. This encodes CASSYSGTGRNEQFF.

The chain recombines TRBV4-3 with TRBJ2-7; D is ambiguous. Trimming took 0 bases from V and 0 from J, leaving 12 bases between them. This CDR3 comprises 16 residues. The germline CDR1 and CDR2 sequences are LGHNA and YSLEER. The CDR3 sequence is CASSQDVSASSYEQYF. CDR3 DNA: TGCGCCAGCAGCCAAGATGTCTCTGCTAGCTCCTACGAGCAGTACTTC.

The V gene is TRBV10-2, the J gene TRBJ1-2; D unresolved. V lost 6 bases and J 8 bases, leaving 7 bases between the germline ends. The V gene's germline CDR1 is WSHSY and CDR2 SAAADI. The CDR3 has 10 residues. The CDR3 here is CASRGAGYTF. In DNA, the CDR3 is TGCGCCAGCAGGGGAGCGGGCTACACCTTC.